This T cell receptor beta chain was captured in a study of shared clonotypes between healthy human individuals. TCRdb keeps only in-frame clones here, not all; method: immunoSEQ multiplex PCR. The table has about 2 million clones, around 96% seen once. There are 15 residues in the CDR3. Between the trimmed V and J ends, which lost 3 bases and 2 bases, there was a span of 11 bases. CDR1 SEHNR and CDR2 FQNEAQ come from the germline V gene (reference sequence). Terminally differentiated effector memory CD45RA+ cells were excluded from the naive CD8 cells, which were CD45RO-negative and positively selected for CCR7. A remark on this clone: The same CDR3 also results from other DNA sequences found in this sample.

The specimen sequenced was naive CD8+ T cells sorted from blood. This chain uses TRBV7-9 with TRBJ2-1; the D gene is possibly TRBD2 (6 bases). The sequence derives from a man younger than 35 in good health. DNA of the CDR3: TGTGCCAGCAGCTTTACGGGAGCCCCCTACAATGAGCAGTTCTTC. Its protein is CASSFTGAPYNEQFF.